This TCR beta chain was found in a study of molecular identifiers for immune sequencing clone quantification. The CDR3 totals 12 residues. Germline V gene lookup returns CDR1 SGHDT and CDR2 YYEEEE. V lost 3 bases and J lost 7, with 11 bases in between. Naive CD8 T cells were sorted, and the gate applied was CD8+CD4-CCR7+CD45RA+. This clonotype was counted many times. Its cognate antigen is unknown. Study-level findings and limits: Naive cells had under 1% of molecules in clones above 20 RNA copies, effectors over 99%. Should identical TCR molecules share a barcode, the sizes of highly expanded clones could be underestimated. Jurkat TCR RNA spiked in from one cell could reportedly be detected among one million naive cells.

One entry per CDR3 protein, called by TCRdb with MiXCR from the PCR reads. The data hold about 40,000 distinct CDR3 sequences, with less than 20% observed a single time. Sequenced sample: naive CD8+ T cells from blood, with Jurkat cell RNA spiked in. Subset of the sample: FACS-sorted CD8+CD4-CCR7+CD45RA+ naive T cells. The sequence was collected from a human donor in good health. Some libraries in this study had Jurkat cell RNA spiked in. The rearrangement uses TRBV5-6 and TRBJ2-7; the D gene is possibly TRBD2 (6 bases). The CDR3 is CASSSGTLEQYF. DNA for the CDR3: TGTGCCAGCAGCTCCGGGACTCTGGAGCAGTACTTC.